This T cell receptor beta chain was sequenced for a study of response to subunit inactivated influenza vaccine (dated by TCRdb to the late 2010s). As for the study more broadly: Deep quantitative profiling of the T cell receptor repertoire was used in the study to follow responses to a trivalent subunit inactivated influenza vaccine.

Overall study outcomes, separate from this receptor: According to the authors, only a limited number of new T cells may be recruited by each seasonal influenza vaccination.

This clonotype was detected many times. The clone's antigen remains unknown. Per-base quality was not reported, and no clone a single base away is much larger than it. The library was generated by RT-PCR. The sample was run on an Illumina HiSeq 2500. TCRdb handled the public reads itself, with Q25 trimming in fastp and clone calling in MiXCR, and kept productive beta chains. Rows are unified per CDR3 protein, each entry keeping the most common DNA and genes. Across this sample there are roughly 520,000 distinct CDR3 sequences, with approximately 24% seen only once. The ten largest make up less than 2.5% of the sample. CDR1 and CDR2 were assigned from the germline V gene as ENHRY and SYGVKD. For this chain, trimming is 6 bases at the V end and 5 bases at the J end, and the number of junction bases without a gene match is 11. The CDR3, cysteine through phenylalanine, is 15 amino acids long. This entry keeps only the CDR3 DNA: 45 bases, framed from base 1.

The specimen was CD4+ T cells sorted from PBMCs, collected more than 4 days after vaccination. Recombination linked TRBV10-3 to TRBJ2-7, with TRBD2 identical over 9 junction bases. The receptor comes from a man aged 50 or older who received an inactivated influenza vaccine. Donor details come from another sample of the same person, matched by shared clones. The DNA sequence follows: TGTGCCATCAGCGGTTGGCGGGAGGGCCATCACGAGCAGTACTTC. Translation gives CAISGWREGHHEQYF.